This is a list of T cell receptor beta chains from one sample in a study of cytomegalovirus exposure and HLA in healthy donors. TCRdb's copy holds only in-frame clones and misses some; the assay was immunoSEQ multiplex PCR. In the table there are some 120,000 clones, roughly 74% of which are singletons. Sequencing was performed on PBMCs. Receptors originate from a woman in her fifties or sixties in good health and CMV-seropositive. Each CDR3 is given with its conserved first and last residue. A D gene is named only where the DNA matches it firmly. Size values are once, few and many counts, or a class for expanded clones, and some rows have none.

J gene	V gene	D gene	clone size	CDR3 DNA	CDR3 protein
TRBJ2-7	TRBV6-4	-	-	TGTGCCAGCAGCGATCGGGACAAATGTGAGCAGTACTTC	CASSDRDKCEQYF
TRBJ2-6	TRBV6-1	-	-	TGTGCCTCAGGGGTTGACCCTGGGGCCAACGTCCTGACTTTC	CASGVDPGANVLTF
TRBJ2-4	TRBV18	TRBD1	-	TGTGCCAGCTCACCGGATTCGACAGGGGTGGGGGCCAAAAACATTCAGTACTTC	CASSPDSTGVGAKNIQYF
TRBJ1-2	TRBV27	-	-	TGTGCCAGCAGCCGATCGACCATGGGGGGGGGCTACACCTTC	CASSRSTMGGGYTF
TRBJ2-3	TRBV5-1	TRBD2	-	TGCGCCAGCAGCTTGGGTAGCGGGGAAGCAGGTACGCAGTATTTT	CASSLGSGEAGTQYF
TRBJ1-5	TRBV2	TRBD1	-	TGTGCCAGCGAAGAACAGGGGGGACAGCCCCAGCATTTT	CASEEQGGQPQHF
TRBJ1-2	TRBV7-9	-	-	TGTGCCAGCAGCTTGGGCCTCTATGACTACACCTTC	CASSLGLYDYTF
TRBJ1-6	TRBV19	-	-	TGTGCCAGTAGTTACGGGACAAATAATTCACCCCTCCACTTT	CASSYGTNNSPLHF
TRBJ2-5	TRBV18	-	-	TGTGCCAGCTCACCCACAAGGGAGGAGACCCAGTACTTC	CASSPTREETQYF
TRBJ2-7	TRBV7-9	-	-	TGTGCCAGCAGCTTAGAAACACACCAACAGTACTTC	CASSLETHQQYF
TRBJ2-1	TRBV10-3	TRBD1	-	TGTGCCATCAGTGAGGGGACAGGGCATCGCAATGAGCAGTTCTTC	CAISEGTGHRNEQFF
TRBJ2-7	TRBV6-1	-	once	TGTGCCAGCAGCGCGATCCAGGGAGGGGGCGAGCAGTACTTC	CASSAIQGGGEQYF
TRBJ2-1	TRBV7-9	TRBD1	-	TGTGCCAGCAGCCCGCCAGTTGCTGGACAGGCTTACAATGAGCAGTTCTTC	CASSPPVAGQAYNEQFF
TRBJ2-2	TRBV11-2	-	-	TGTGCCAGCAGCTTCCGGACAACCCTAGGCACCGGGGAGCTGTTTTTT	CASSFRTTLGTGELFF
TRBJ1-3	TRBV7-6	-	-	TGTGCCAGCAGCCTAGTGACAGTTAACTCTGGAAACACCATATATTTT	CASSLVTVNSGNTIYF
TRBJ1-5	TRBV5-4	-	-	TGTGCCAGCAGCTTAGGGGGTGCAAATCAGCCCCAGCATTTT	CASSLGGANQPQHF
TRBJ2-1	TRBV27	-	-	TGTGCCAGCAGTTCCACGAATCTAGGACCCAGGGGGGCCGATGAGCAGTTCTTC	CASSSTNLGPRGADEQFF
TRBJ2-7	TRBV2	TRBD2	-	TGTGCCAGCAGTCCGGGACTAGCGAGCGACGAGCAGTACTTC	CASSPGLASDEQYF
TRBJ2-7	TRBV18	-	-	TGTGCCAGCTCACCCCCGGAGGGGGCCGCGGGTCTCGAGCAGTACTTC	CASSPPEGAAGLEQYF
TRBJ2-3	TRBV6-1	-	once	TGTGCCAGCAGCCCGACAGTAAAAGGGGATACGCAGTATTTT	CASSPTVKGDTQYF
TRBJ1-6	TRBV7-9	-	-	TGTGCCAGCAGTTCATTGGGGGGGGGAAATTCACCCCTCCACTTT	CASSSLGGGNSPLHF
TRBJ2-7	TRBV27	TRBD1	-	TGTGCCAGCAGTCCCCCCCCGCGACAGGGGTCCTCCTACGAGCAGTACTTC	CASSPPPRQGSSYEQYF
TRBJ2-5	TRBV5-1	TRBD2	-	TGCGCCAGCAACACGGGCGGGCGGGGGGAGACCCAGTACTTC	CASNTGGRGETQYF
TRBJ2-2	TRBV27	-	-	TGTGCCAGCAGTTTGGGGGGCGGGGAGCTGTTTTTT	CASSLGGGELFF
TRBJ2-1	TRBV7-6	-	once	TGTGCCAGCAGCCCACAGCCCCGGGGGGAGCAGTTCTTC	CASSPQPRGEQFF
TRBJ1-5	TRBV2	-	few	TGTGCCAGCAGGGACTGGAATCAGCCCCAGCATTTT	CASRDWNQPQHF
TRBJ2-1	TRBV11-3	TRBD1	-	TGTGCCAGCAGCTTCCAAGGACAGGGAGTTAGCAATGAGCAGTTCTTC	CASSFQGQGVSNEQFF
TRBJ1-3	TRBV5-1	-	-	TGCGCCAGCAGCTTGGGAGGGAATGGAAACACCATATATTTT	CASSLGGNGNTIYF
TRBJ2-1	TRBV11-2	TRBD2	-	TGTGCCAGCAGCTTACGACTAGCGGGGGGGCCCCATGAGCAGTTCTTC	CASSLRLAGGPHEQFF